This T cell receptor beta chain was recorded in a study of blood T cell repertoires in COVID-19. Study at large: The study drew acute and convalescent COVID-19 samples from the United States, Italy and Spain. Nucleic acid was either cDNA or gDNA, and it came from T cells, B-cell-depleted T cells, or PBMCs.

Methods used by the authors: Using reference gene primer amplification, nucleated cell counts were estimated. The data were produced by immunoSEQ multiplex PCR, yet TCRdb's version contains in-frame clones alone and is incomplete. The V and J calls and clone size are taken from that table; D and trimming were inferred from the DNA. The table includes fewer than 95,000 clones, about 88% detected once. The germline CDR1 and CDR2 sequences are SGHAT and FQNNGV. V shed 3 bases and J shed 4 bases, with 9 bases lying between them. The CDR3 is 13 amino acids. J is TRBJ1-2 and V is TRBV11-2; no reliable D call. The source is a man between 45 and 60 years old with acute or convalescent COVID-19. Source material: peripheral blood. The CDR3 is CASSLVQRYGYTF. CDR3 DNA sequence: TGTGCCAGCAGCTTGGTTCAGCGCTATGGCTACACCTTC.